This T cell receptor (beta chain) was profiled in a study of memory CD4+ T cells and cytomegalovirus serostatus. The method was immunoSEQ multiplex PCR; TCRdb's version includes in-frame clones alone and lacks a portion of them. The table records some 46,000 clones, around 74% of them present only once. The sort gate was single viable CD3+CD4+CD8-CD45RO+ cells for memory CD4+ T cells. This receptor was taken from an adult in good health and CMV-seronegative. Sequenced material: memory CD4+ T cells from blood.

Here the CDR3 reads CASSQDPSGGLRGTDTQYF. The CDR3, as DNA: TGTGCCAGCAGCCAAGATCCTAGCGGGGGGCTCCGGGGCACAGATACGCAGTATTTT. The chain has TRBV4-2 and TRBJ2-3; 11 bases match TRBD2. V trimming: 0 bases; J trimming: 1 base; junction bases outside the gene matches: 9. The CDR3 is 19 residues long. The germline V gene encodes CDR1 LGHNA and CDR2 YNFKEQ.